A selection of T cell receptor beta chains follows, all from one sample in a study of blood T cell repertoires in COVID-19. Sequenced by immunoSEQ multiplex PCR; TCRdb stores in-frame clones only, minus some. The sample holds about 150,000 clones, around 89% seen once. Sequenced input: peripheral blood. The receptors stem from a young man with COVID-19, enrolled during active disease. Both conserved end residues are part of each CDR3. A D gene is named only where the DNA matches it firmly. Size tells how often a clone was seen (once, few, many) or the class of an expanded clone, and some rows leave it out.

>TRBV6-5|TRBJ2-2|few|TRBD1
TGTGCCAGCAGGACAGGGACCGACACCGGGGAGCTGTTTTTT
CASRTGTDTGELFF
>TRBV27|TRBJ2-3|NA|NA
TGTGCCAGCAGTTTATTCAGGGGCACAGATACGCAGTATTTT
CASSLFRGTDTQYF
>TRBV6-5|TRBJ2-2|NA|NA
TGTGCCAGCAGTTACTCGATGACGGGGAATGAGCTGTTTTTT
CASSYSMTGNELFF
>TRBV15|TRBJ2-7|NA|NA
TGTGCCACCAGCCGTGGGGGCGGGAGTTACGAGCAGTACTTC
CATSRGGGSYEQYF
>TRBV27|TRBJ2-7|once|TRBD1
TGTGCCAGCAGTCCGAGAAGGGGGACAGGGGGAGAGCAGTACTTC
CASSPRRGTGGEQYF
>TRBV5-4|TRBJ2-7|NA|NA
TGTGCCAGCAGCTTGGATCCCGGGAAAACACTTTCCTACGAGCAGTACTTC
CASSLDPGKTLSYEQYF
>TRBV11-3|TRBJ2-1|NA|NA
TGTGCCAGCAGCTTAAATGTAGGGGGAAATGAGCAGTTCTTC
CASSLNVGGNEQFF
>TRBV14|TRBJ1-4|once|NA
TGTGCCAGCAGCCGAGAGGGCAGGGGCGAAAAACTGCTTTTT
CASSREGRGEKLLF
>TRBV4-3|TRBJ1-6|NA|TRBD1
TGCGCCAGCAGCCAAGATCACCAACAGGGGAATTCACCCCTCCACTTT
CASSQDHQQGNSPLHF
>TRBV7-9|TRBJ1-1|NA|NA
TGTGCCAGCAGCCCCTCATCCGGGGTGGCTGAAGCTTTCTTT
CASSPSSGVAEAFF
>TRBV27|TRBJ2-1|once|TRBD2
TGTGCCAGCAGTTTGGAGGGAGGGCCTGTCGATGAGCAGTTCTTC
CASSLEGGPVDEQFF
>TRBV19|TRBJ1-2|NA|NA
TGTGCCAGTAGTATGGCAGTTGATGGCTACACCTTC
CASSMAVDGYTF
>TRBV18|TRBJ2-7|few|NA
TGTGCCAGCTCACCAACCGGGGACTACGAGCAGTACTTC
CASSPTGDYEQYF
>TRBV19|TRBJ2-7|NA|NA
TGTGCCAGTACCCCCGCTAGCGGACAGATCTACGAGCAGTACTTC
CASTPASGQIYEQYF
>TRBV6-5|TRBJ2-3|NA|TRBD2
TGTGCCAGCAGTTACGGGACTAGCAAAGGCACAGATACGCAGTATTTT
CASSYGTSKGTDTQYF
>TRBV28|TRBJ2-1|NA|TRBD1
TGTGCCAGCAGTCTCCCCGGACAGGGGTGGAATTACAATGAGCAGTTCTTC
CASSLPGQGWNYNEQFF
>TRBV19|TRBJ2-1|NA|NA
TGTGCCAGTAGTCTAGTAGGGGCGGATGAGCAGTTCTTC
CASSLVGADEQFF
>TRBV5-8|TRBJ1-2|once|NA
TGTGCCAGCAGCTTGGATCAGGGGATTCCTTATGGCTACACCTTC
CASSLDQGIPYGYTF
>TRBV2|TRBJ2-1|NA|NA
TGTGCCAGCGTACTGAGCGGAGTCTACAATGAGCAGTTCTTC
CASVLSGVYNEQFF
>TRBV11-2|TRBJ2-7|NA|NA
TGTGCCAGCAGCTTAGGAGGGACATCCTACGAGCAGTACTTC
CASSLGGTSYEQYF
>TRBV28|TRBJ2-1|NA|TRBD2
TGTGCCAGCAGTTTATACCTCCTCGGGACTAGCGATAGGGGCTCCTACAATGAGCAGTTCTTC
CASSLYLLGTSDRGSYNEQFF
>TRBV9|TRBJ2-6|NA|NA
TGTGCCAGCAGCGTAGGAAGGGGATCTGGGGCCAACGTCCTGACTTTC
CASSVGRGSGANVLTF
>TRBV18|TRBJ1-1|NA|TRBD1
TGTGCCAGCTCACCAGGGAGGGACAGGGGTCCTGAAGCTTTCTTT
CASSPGRDRGPEAFF
>TRBV7-6|TRBJ2-1|NA|NA
TGTGCCAGCAGCTTAGACGCGGGCTCCTACAATGAGCAGTTCTTC
CASSLDAGSYNEQFF
>TRBV6-5|TRBJ2-1|NA|NA
TGTGCCAGCAGTCCCCTCCGTAGCCCCTACAATGAGCAGTTCTTC
CASSPLRSPYNEQFF
>TRBV6-1|TRBJ1-5|NA|TRBD1
TGTGCCAGCAGTGCGGGACAGGCTTTTTCCTATAATCAGCCCCAGCATTTT
CASSAGQAFSYNQPQHF
>TRBV5-1|TRBJ2-7|NA|TRBD1
TGCGCCAGCAGCTTGGATTTAGGACAGGGCTCCGAGCAGTACTTC
CASSLDLGQGSEQYF
>TRBV3-1/TRBV3-2|TRBJ2-6|NA|TRBD2
TGTGCCAGCAGCGACCCCGGGGGGGTCAGGGCCAACGTCCTGACTTTC
CASSDPGGVRANVLTF
>TRBV6-2/TRBV6-3|TRBJ1-5|few|TRBD1
TGTGCCAGCAGTCCCCGGGACAGGTTAACTTATAGCAATCAGCCCCAGCATTTT
CASSPRDRLTYSNQPQHF
>TRBV4-1|TRBJ2-1|NA|TRBD2
TGCGCCAGCCGGACTAGCGGGACTCACAATGAGCAGTTCTTC
CASRTSGTHNEQFF
>TRBV27|TRBJ2-5|NA|NA
TGTGCCAGCAGTTTACGGTGGGACACCCAAGAGACCCAGTACTTC
CASSLRWDTQETQYF
>TRBV7-2|TRBJ2-7|NA|NA
TGTGCCAGCAGCTTACGACAGGACAACTCCTACGAGCAGTACTTC
CASSLRQDNSYEQYF
>TRBV18|TRBJ2-7|NA|NA
TGTGCCAGCTCACCAGAGGAGGGAGTAGAGCAGTACTTC
CASSPEEGVEQYF
>TRBV4-3|TRBJ2-3|NA|NA
TGCGCCAGCAGCCAAGGTCCGGGACATAGCACAGATACGCAGTATTTT
CASSQGPGHSTDTQYF
>TRBV2|TRBJ2-5|NA|TRBD2
TGTGCCAGCAGCCGCGCGGGGGATGAGACCCAGTACTTC
CASSRAGDETQYF
>TRBV7-2|TRBJ2-1|NA|NA
TGTGCCAGCAGCTTAGATTGGGGGGATGAGCAGTTCTTC
CASSLDWGDEQFF
>TRBV24-1|TRBJ1-2|NA|NA
TGTGCCACCAGTGATTCTGTAGGGGATTACTATGGCTACACCTTC
CATSDSVGDYYGYTF
>TRBV28|TRBJ1-4|NA|TRBD1
TGTGCCAGCAGTTCCCCCGGGACAGTTAATGAAAAACTGCTTTTT
CASSSPGTVNEKLLF
>TRBV10-3|TRBJ2-5|NA|TRBD1
TGTGCCATCAGTGCCCGGGACAGGAGAATTCAAGAGACCCAGTACTTC
CAISARDRRIQETQYF
>TRBV29-1|TRBJ2-7|NA|NA
TGCAGCGCTAGGACAGTCTACGAGCAGTACTTC
CSARTVYEQYF
>TRBV5-3|TRBJ2-3|once|TRBD1
TGTGCCAGAAGGCAGTTCCGGGACAGGGGGCGCACAGATACGCAGTATTTT
CARRQFRDRGRTDTQYF
>TRBV28|TRBJ2-5|NA|NA
TGTGCCAGCAGCCGAGGAGGTTCTCAAGAGACCCAGTACTTC
CASSRGGSQETQYF
>TRBV14|TRBJ2-7|NA|NA
TGTGCCAGCAGCCAAGGGGTAGCGGCCAGGCGGGTCGAGCAGTACTTC
CASSQGVAARRVEQYF
>TRBV24-1|TRBJ2-5|NA|NA
TGTGCCACCAGTGATAAGGGGTCCCCCCCAGAGACCCAGTACTTC
CATSDKGSPPETQYF
>TRBV15|TRBJ2-3|NA|TRBD2
TGTGCCACCAGCACGGGGGGGGCAGGTAGCACAGATACGCAGTATTTT
CATSTGGAGSTDTQYF
>TRBV28|TRBJ2-3|NA|TRBD2
TGTGCCAGCAGTCGATGGACTAGCGGCGCCCCAGATACGCAGTATTTT
CASSRWTSGAPDTQYF
>TRBV28|TRBJ2-2|NA|TRBD1
TGTGCCAGCAGATCCGACAGGGTCGCGAACACCGGGGAGCTGTTTTTT
CASRSDRVANTGELFF
>TRBV19|TRBJ1-1|NA|NA
TGTGCCAGTAGTGGGACTGGCGGCCTGAACACTGAAGCTTTCTTT
CASSGTGGLNTEAFF